This T cell receptor (beta chain) is from a study of blood T cell repertoires in COVID-19. Study-level information: Samples came from the United States, Italy and Spain, spanning acute and convalescent COVID-19. The cDNA or gDNA used as material had been derived from T cells, B-cell-depleted T cells, or PBMCs.

Germline lookup yields CDR1 LGHDT and CDR2 YNNKEL (reference sequence). V lost 5 bases, J lost 4 bases, and 11 bases lay in between. This CDR3 comprises 13 residues. As originally analysed: Scientists estimated how many nucleated cells there were by amplifying reference gene primers. Measured with immunoSEQ multiplex PCR; TCRdb has only the in-frame clones, and not every one. V and J calls and clone size are those listed in that table; D and trimming were worked out from the DNA. The profile shows approximately 150,000 clones, 75% to 90% of them singletons. Material for sequencing was peripheral blood. The receptor was derived from a man aged 45 to 65 with active or convalescent COVID-19. This chain connects TRBV3-1 (or the pseudogene TRBV3-2) to TRBJ2-5, with TRBD1 as a possible D gene (5 bases). The CDR3 sequence: CASSFQGGETQYF. As DNA, the CDR3 is TGTGCCAGCAGCTTTCAGGGCGGAGAGACCCAGTACTTC.